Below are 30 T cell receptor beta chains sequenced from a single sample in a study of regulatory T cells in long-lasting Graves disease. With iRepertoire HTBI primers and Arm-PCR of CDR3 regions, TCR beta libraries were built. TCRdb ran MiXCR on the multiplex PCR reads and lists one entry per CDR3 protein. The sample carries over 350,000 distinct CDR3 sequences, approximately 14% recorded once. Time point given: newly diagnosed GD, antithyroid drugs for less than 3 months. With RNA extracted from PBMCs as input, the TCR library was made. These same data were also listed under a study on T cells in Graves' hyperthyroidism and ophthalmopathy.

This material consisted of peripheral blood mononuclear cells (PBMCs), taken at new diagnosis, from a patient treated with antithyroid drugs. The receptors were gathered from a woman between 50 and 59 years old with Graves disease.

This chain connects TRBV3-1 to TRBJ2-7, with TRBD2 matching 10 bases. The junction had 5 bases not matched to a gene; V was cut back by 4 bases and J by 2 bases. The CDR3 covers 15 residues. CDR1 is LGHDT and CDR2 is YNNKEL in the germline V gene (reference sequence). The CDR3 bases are TGTGCCAGCAGCCGAGGACTAGCGGCCCCCTACGAGCAGTACTTC. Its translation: CASSRGLAAPYEQYF.

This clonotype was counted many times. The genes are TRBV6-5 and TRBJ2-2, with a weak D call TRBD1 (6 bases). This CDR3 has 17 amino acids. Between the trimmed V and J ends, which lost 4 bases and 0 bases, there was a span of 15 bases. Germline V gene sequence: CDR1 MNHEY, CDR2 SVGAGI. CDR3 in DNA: TGTGCCAGCAGTTGGGCCCAGGGGAACGCGAACACCGGGGAGCTGTTTTTT. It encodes CASSWAQGNANTGELFF.

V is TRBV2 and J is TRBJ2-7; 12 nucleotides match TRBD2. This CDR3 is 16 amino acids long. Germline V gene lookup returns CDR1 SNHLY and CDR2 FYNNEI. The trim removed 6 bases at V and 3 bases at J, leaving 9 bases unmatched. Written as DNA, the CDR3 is TGTGCCAGCAGGCCTACCTTGACTAGCGGGAGCTACGAGCAGTACTTC. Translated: CASRPTLTSGSYEQYF.

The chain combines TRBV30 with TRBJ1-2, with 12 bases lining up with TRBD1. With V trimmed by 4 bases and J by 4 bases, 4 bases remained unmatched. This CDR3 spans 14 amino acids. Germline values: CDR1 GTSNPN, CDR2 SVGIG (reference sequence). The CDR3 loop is CAWMGQGAFYGYTF. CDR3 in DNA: TGTGCCTGGATGGGACAGGGGGCTTTCTATGGCTACACCTTC.

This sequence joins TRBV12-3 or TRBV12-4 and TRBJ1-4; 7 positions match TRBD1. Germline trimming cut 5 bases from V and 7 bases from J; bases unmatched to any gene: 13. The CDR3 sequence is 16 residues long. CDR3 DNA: TGTGCCAGCAGTGCCGGGACAGCTGTTTTGGCTGAAAAACTGTTTTTT. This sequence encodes CASSAGTAVLAEKLFF.

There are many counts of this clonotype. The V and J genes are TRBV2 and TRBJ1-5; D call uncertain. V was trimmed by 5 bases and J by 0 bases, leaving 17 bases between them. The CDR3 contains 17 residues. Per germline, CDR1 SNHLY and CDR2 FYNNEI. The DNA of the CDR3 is TGTGCCAGCAGTTGGGAACAAGGGCCAGGTAGCAATCAGCCCCAGCATTTT. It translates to CASSWEQGPGSNQPQHF.

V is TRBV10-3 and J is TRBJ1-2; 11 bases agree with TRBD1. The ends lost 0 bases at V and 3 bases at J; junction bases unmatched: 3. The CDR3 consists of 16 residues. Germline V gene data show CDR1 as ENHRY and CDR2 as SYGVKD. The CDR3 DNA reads TGTGCCATCAGTGAGTCGAGGGACAGGGGGTACTATGGCTACACCTTC. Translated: CAISESRDRGYYGYTF.

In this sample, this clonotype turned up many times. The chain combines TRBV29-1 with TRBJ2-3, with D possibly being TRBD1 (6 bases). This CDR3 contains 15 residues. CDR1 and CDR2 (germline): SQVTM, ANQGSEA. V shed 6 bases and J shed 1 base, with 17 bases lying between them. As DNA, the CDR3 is TGCAGCGTGGGACATGGGGCTTCGGGCACAGATACGCAGTATTTT. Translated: CSVGHGASGTDTQYF.

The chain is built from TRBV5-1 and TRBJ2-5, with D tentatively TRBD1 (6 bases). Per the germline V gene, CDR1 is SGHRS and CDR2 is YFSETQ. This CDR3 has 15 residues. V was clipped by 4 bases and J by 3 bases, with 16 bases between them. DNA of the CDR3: TGCGCCAGCAGCGTATTGGGGACACAGGAAGAGACCCAGTACTTC. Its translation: CASSVLGTQEETQYF.

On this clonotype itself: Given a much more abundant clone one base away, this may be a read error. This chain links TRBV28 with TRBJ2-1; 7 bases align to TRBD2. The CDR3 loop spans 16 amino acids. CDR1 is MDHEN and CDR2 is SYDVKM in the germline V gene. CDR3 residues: CASSLRLAGVWNEQLF. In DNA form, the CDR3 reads TGTGCCAGCAGTTTAAGGCTGGCGGGAGTATGGAATGAGCAGCTCTTC.

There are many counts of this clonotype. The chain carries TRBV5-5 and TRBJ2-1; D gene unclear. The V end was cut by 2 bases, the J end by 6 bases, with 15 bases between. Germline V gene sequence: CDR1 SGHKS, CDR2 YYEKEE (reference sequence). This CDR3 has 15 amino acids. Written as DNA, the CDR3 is TGTGCCAGCAGCTTCGGTCTCCTCCCCGGCAATGAGCAGTTCTTC. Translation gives CASSFGLLPGNEQFF.

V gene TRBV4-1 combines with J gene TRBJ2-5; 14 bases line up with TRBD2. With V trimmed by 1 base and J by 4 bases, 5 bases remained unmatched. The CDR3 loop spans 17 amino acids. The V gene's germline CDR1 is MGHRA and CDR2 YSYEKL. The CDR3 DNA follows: TGCGCCAGCAGCCAAGGGGCCGGGACTAGCGGGAGAGAGACCCAGTACTTC. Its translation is CASSQGAGTSGRETQYF.

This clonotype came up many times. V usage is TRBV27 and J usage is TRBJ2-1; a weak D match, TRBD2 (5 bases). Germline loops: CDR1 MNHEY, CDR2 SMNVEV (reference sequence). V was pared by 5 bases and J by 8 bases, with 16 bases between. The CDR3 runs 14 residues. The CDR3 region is CASSGGRGFDEQFF. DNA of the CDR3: TGTGCCAGCAGTGGCGGACGAGGGTTCGATGAGCAGTTCTTC.

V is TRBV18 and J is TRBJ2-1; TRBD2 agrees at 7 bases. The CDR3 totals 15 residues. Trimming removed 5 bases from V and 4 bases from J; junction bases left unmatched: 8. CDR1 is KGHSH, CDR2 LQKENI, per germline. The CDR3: CASSGASGVYNEQFF. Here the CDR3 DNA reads TGTGCCAGCTCAGGTGCTAGCGGTGTGTACAATGAGCAGTTCTTC.

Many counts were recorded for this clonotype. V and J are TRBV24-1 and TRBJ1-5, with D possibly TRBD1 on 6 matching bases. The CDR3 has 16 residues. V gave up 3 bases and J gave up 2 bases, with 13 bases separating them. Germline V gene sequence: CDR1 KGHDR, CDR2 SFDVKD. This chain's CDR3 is CATSDTGRGGNQPQHF. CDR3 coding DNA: TGTGCCACCAGTGATACAGGGAGGGGGGGCAATCAGCCCCAGCATTTT.

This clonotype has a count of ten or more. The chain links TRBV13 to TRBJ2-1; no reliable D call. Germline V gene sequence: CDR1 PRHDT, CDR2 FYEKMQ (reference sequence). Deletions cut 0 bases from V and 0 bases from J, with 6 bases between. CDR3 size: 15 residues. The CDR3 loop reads CASSLGAYSYNEQFF. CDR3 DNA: TGTGCCAGCAGCTTAGGGGCCTACTCCTACAATGAGCAGTTCTTC.

CDR3 DNA: TGTGCCAGCAGCTTTTTCGGCCAGGAGACCTACGAGCAGTACTTC. Amino acids: CASSFFGQETYEQYF. This chain joins TRBV5-5 and TRBJ2-7; no reliable D call. Trimming cost V 2 bases and J 2 bases, with 14 bases left between them. The germline gives CDR1 SGHKS, CDR2 YYEKEE (reference sequence). This CDR3 has 15 amino acids.

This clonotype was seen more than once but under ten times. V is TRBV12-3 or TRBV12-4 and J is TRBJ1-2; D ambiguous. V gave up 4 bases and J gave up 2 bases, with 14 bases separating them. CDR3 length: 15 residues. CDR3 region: CASSYRRSGNYGYTF. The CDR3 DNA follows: TGTGCCAGCAGTTATCGACGTTCGGGGAACTATGGCTACACCTTC.

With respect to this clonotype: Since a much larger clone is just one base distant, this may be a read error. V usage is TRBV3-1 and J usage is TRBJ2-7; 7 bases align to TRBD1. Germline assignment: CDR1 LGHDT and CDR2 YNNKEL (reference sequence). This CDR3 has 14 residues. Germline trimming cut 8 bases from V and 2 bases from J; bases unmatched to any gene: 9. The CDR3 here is CASCLYRGTYEQYF. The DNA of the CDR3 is TGTGCCAGCTGCCTTTACAGGGGAACCTACGAGCAGTACTTC.

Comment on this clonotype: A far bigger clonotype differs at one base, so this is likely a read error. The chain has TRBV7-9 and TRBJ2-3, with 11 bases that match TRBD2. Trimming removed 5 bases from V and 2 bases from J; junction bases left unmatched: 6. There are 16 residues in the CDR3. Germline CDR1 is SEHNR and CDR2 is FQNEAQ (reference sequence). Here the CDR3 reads CASSGGTSGSTDTQYF. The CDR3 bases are TGTGCCAGCAGCGGAGGGACTAGCGGCTCCACAGATACGCAGTATTTT. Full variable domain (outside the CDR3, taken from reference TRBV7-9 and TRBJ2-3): DTGVSQNPRHKITKRGQNVTFRCDPISEHNRLYWYRQTLGQGPEFLTYFQNEAQLEKSRLLSDRFSAERPKGSFSTLEIQRTEQGDSAMYLCASSGGTSGSTDTQYFGPGTRLTVL.

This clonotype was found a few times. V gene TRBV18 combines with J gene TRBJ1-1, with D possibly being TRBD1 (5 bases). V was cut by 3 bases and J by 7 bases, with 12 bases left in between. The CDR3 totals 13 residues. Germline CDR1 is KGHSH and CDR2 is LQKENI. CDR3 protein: CASSPSRDFEAFF. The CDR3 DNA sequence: TGTGCCAGCTCACCGAGCAGGGATTTTGAAGCTTTCTTT.

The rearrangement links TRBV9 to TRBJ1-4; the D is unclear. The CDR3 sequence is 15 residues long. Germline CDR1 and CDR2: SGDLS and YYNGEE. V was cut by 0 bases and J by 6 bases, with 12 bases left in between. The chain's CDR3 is CASSVGGVSYEKLFF. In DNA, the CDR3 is TGTGCCAGCAGCGTAGGGGGTGTAAGTTATGAAAAACTGTTTTTT.

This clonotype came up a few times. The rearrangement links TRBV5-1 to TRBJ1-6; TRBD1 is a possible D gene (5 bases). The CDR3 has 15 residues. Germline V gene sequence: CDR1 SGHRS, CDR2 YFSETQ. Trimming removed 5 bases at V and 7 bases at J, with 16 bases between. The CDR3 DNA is TGCGCCAGCAGTCCCCAGGGTTTTGGAAATTCACCCCTCCACTTT. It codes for CASSPQGFGNSPLHF.

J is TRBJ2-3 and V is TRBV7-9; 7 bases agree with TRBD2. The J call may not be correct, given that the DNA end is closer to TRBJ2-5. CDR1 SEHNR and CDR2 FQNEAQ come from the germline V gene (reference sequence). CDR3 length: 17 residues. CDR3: CASRFVSAGVVLETQYF. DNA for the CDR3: TGTGCCAGCAGATTTGTATCGGCGGGAGTGGTTTTGGAGACCCAGTACTTC.

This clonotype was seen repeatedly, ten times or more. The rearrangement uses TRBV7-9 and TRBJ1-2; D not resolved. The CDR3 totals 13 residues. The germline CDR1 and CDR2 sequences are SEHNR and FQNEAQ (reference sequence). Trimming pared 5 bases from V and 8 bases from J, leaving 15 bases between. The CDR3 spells CASSPTGAIGYTF. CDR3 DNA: TGTGCCAGCAGCCCTACGGGAGCCATCGGCTACACCTTC.

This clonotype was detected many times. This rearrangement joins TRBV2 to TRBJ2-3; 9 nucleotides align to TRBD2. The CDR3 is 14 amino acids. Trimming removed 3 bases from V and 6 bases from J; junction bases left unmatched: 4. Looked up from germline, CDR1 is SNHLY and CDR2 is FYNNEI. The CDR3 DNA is TGTGCCAGCAGTGACGCGGGAGGGGGGGATACGCAGTATTTT. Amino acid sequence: CASSDAGGGDTQYF.

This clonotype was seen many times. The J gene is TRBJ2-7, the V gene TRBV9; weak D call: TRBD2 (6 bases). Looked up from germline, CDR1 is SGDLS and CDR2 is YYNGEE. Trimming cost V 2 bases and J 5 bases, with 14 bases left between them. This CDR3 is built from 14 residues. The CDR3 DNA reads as TGTGCCAGCAGCGTGGGGCTAGCGTTCGACGAGCAGTACTTC. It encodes CASSVGLAFDEQYF.

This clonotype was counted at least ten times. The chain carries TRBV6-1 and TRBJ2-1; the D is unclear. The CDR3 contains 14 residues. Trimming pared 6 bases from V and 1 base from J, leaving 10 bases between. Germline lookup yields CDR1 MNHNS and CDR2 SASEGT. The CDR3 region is CASRKRLSYNEQFF. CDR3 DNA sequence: TGTGCCAGCAGGAAAAGGTTATCCTACAATGAGCAGTTCTTC.

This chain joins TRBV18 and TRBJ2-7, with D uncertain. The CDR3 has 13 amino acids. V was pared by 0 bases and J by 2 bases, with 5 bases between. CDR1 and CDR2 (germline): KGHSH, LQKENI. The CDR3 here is CASSPPMTYEQYF. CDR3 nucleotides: TGTGCCAGCTCACCACCCATGACCTACGAGCAGTACTTC.

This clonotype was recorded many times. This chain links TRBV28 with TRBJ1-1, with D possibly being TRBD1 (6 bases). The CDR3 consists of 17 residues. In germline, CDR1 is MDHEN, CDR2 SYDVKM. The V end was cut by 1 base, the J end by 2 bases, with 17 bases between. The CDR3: CASSLYQGRGYNTEAFF. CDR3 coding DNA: TGTGCCAGCAGTTTATACCAGGGGAGGGGATATAACACTGAAGCTTTCTTT.